The 28 T cell receptor beta chains listed next were all sequenced from one sample in a study of blood T cells in healthy people across ages. Combining a sample-barcoded 5' primer with a J-beta primer mix, a second PCR ran for roughly 7 to 11 cycles. TCRdb re-analysed the 5' RACE reads in MiXCR, keeping a single row per CDR3 protein. The sample holds approximately 1.5 million distinct CDR3 sequences, less than 45% seen once. Material for sequencing was blood. Every receptor here comes from a young woman in good health.

This clonotype was seen a handful of times. J is TRBJ1-5 and V is TRBV27, with D uncertain. Trimming stripped 5 bases from V and 2 bases from J, with 16 bases between. Germline CDR1 is MNHEY and CDR2 is SMNVEV (reference sequence). The CDR3 length is 16 residues. CDR3 protein: CASSPLQESGNQPQHF. The CDR3 bases are TGTGCCAGCAGTCCCCTTCAGGAAAGCGGCAATCAGCCCCAGCATTTT.

J is TRBJ1-2 and V is TRBV6-1; tentative D call: TRBD1 (6 bases). Germline V gene sequence: CDR1 MNHNS, CDR2 SASEGT. Trimming left V 0 bases short and J 6 bases short, with 14 bases between. This CDR3 spans 15 amino acids. CDR3 region: CASSEAQGIGNGYTF. DNA of the CDR3: TGTGCCAGCAGTGAAGCACAGGGAATAGGGAATGGCTACACCTTC.

The chain joins TRBV4-3 to TRBJ1-1, with D perhaps TRBD1 (6 bases). In germline, CDR1 is LGHNA, CDR2 YSLEER. The length of the CDR3 is 15 residues. V was clipped by 1 base and J by 1 base, with 10 bases between them. The CDR3 nucleotides read TGCGCCAGCAGCCAAGTTGGACAGCCGAACACTGAAGCTTTCTTT. It is translated as CASSQVGQPNTEAFF.

This clonotype was counted a few times. This chain joins TRBV6-5 and TRBJ1-1, with a possible D match to TRBD1 (6 bases). The V gene lost 2 bases and the J gene lost 1 base, with 8 bases spanning the gap. Germline CDR1 reads MNHEY; CDR2 reads SVGAGI. This CDR3 has 14 amino acids. The CDR3 sequence is CASSYGGPNTEAFF. CDR3 nucleotides: TGTGCCAGCAGTTACGGGGGGCCGAACACTGAAGCTTTCTTT.

The chain couples TRBV5-1 to TRBJ2-3; D perhaps matches TRBD1 (6 bases). Trimming left V 2 bases short and J 8 bases short, with 18 bases between. This CDR3 has 15 residues. Looked up from germline, CDR1 is SGHRS and CDR2 is YFSETQ. The CDR3 reads CASSLGRTAPGTQYF. As DNA, the CDR3 is TGCGCCAGCAGCTTAGGGCGGACAGCTCCAGGTACGCAGTATTTT. Full variable domain (rest looked up from reference TRBV5-1 and TRBJ2-3): KAGVTQTPRYLIKTRGQQVTLSCSPISGHRSVSWYQQTPGQGLQFLFEYFSETQRNKGNFPGRFSGRQFSNSRSEMNVSTLELGDSALYLCASSLGRTAPGTQYFGPGTRLTVL.

The chain joins TRBV20-1 to TRBJ2-1; unclear D gene. Per germline, CDR1 DFQATT and CDR2 SNEGSKA (reference sequence). The germline V and J ends were trimmed by 3 bases and 5 bases, with 5 bases remaining between them. This CDR3 comprises 11 residues. For the CDR3, the DNA is TGCAGTGCTAGGAAGAACAATGAGCAGTTCTTC. It yields the protein CSARKNNEQFF.

The chain links TRBV19 to TRBJ1-1; D is undetermined. CDR1 and CDR2 from the germline V gene are LNHDA and SQIVND (reference sequence). Trimming removed 3 bases at V and 3 bases at J, with 11 bases between. The CDR3 contains 14 residues. This CDR3 reads CASSILSHYTEAFF. For the CDR3, the DNA is TGTGCCAGTAGTATCCTCAGTCATTACACTGAAGCTTTCTTT.

The gene calls are TRBV7-9 and TRBJ1-4; maybe TRBD1 (5 bases). This CDR3 contains 16 residues. The V gene's germline CDR1 is SEHNR and CDR2 FQNEAQ (reference sequence). Deletions cut 7 bases from V and 3 bases from J, with 18 bases between. CDR3 coding DNA: TGTGCCAGCAAACCTCTCTGGGGACCGGCTAATGAAAAACTGTTTTTT. It is translated as CASKPLWGPANEKLFF.

The sample holds a few counts of this clonotype. V and J are TRBV20-1 and TRBJ2-1; the D gene is possibly TRBD1 (6 bases). This CDR3 comprises 16 residues. The V gene lost 3 bases and the J gene lost 6 bases, with 21 bases spanning the gap. CDR1 and CDR2 from the germline V gene are DFQATT and SNEGSKA (reference sequence). CDR3 nucleotide sequence: TGCAGTGCTAGTGACCCCGGAACAGGGCTCCTCAATGAGCAGTTCTTC. This sequence encodes CSASDPGTGLLNEQFF.

This clonotype was detected many times. V and J are TRBV29-1 and TRBJ2-7, with 13 bases identical to TRBD2. The junction had 4 bases not matched to a gene; V was cut back by 6 bases and J by 5 bases. This CDR3 region has 13 residues. Germline assignment: CDR1 SQVTM and CDR2 ANQGSEA. CDR3 sequence: CSVLAGGPNEQYF. As DNA, the CDR3 is TGCAGCGTACTAGCGGGGGGGCCCAACGAGCAGTACTTC.

A few counts support this clonotype. This chain joins TRBV19 and TRBJ2-1, with TRBD2 matching 10 bases. CDR1 LNHDA and CDR2 SQIVND come from the germline V gene (reference sequence). CDR3 length equals 15 residues. J was trimmed by 8 bases and V by 5 bases; bases with no gene match: 9. The CDR3 is CASSPQAGGNDEQFF. The DNA of the CDR3 is TGTGCCAGTAGTCCACAAGCGGGGGGGAATGATGAGCAGTTCTTC.

CDR3 loop: CSATGTSGSYNEQFF. As DNA, the CDR3 is TGCAGTGCTACAGGGACTAGCGGCTCCTACAATGAGCAGTTCTTC. J is TRBJ2-1 and V is TRBV20-1, with TRBD2 identical over 11 bases. V trimming: 4 bases; J trimming: 0 bases; junction bases outside the gene matches: 2. Germline lookup yields CDR1 DFQATT and CDR2 SNEGSKA (reference sequence). The CDR3 extends over 15 amino acids.

V and J are TRBV3-1 and TRBJ2-5; 9 nucleotides align to TRBD1. Germline-derived CDR1 and CDR2 are LGHDT and YNNKEL (reference sequence). The V gene end was trimmed by 1 base and the J gene end by 0 bases; junction bases not matched to a gene: 6. CDR3 length: 17 residues. Written as DNA, the CDR3 is TGTGCCAGCAGCCAAGGTCCCGGGACAGGGAACCAAGAGACCCAGTACTTC. This sequence encodes CASSQGPGTGNQETQYF.

This clonotype was counted many times. The chain recombines TRBV27 with TRBJ1-1; a possible D gene is TRBD1 (5 bases). CDR1 and CDR2 (germline): MNHEY, SMNVEV (reference sequence). V shed 6 bases and J shed 0 bases, with 14 bases lying between them. The CDR3 loop spans 15 amino acids. CDR3 in amino acids: CASSLSGGMNTEAFF. The DNA of the CDR3 is TGTGCCAGCAGCCTTAGCGGGGGGATGAACACTGAAGCTTTCTTT.

In this sample, this clonotype turned up once. The chain carries TRBV27 and TRBJ2-2; D is possibly TRBD2 (6 bases). This CDR3 spans 15 amino acids. Trimming left V 6 bases short and J 1 base short, with 12 bases between. Germline V gene data show CDR1 as MNHEY and CDR2 as SMNVEV (reference sequence). CDR3 residues: CASRSGLMNTGELFF. CDR3 nucleotide sequence: TGTGCCAGCAGATCTGGACTAATGAACACCGGGGAGCTGTTTTTT.

The chain uses TRBV5-1 and TRBJ2-7; 10 bases map to TRBD2. Trimming at V came to 4 bases and at J to 7 bases, leaving 14 bases not matched to a gene. The CDR3 runs to 16 residues. Germline V gene lookup returns CDR1 SGHRS and CDR2 YFSETQ. The chain's CDR3 is CASSTTGTSAYNEQYF. The DNA for the CDR3 is TGCGCCAGCAGCACGACCGGGACTAGCGCCTACAATGAGCAGTACTTC.

The chain combines TRBV12-3 or TRBV12-4 with TRBJ1-1; the D gene is possibly TRBD1 (6 bases). The ends were cut back, 5 bases at V and 6 bases at J, with 13 bases in the middle. The CDR3 consists of 13 residues. CDR3 amino acids: CASSDRQVSEAFF. CDR3 sequence (DNA): TGTGCCAGCAGTGACAGACAGGTCTCTGAAGCTTTCTTT.

The chain carries TRBV20-1 and TRBJ2-5; 7 bases fit TRBD1. The V gene end was trimmed by 3 bases and the J gene end by 11 bases; junction bases not matched to a gene: 15. The CDR3 loop spans 14 amino acids. CDR1 is DFQATT, CDR2 SNEGSKA, per germline (reference sequence). For the CDR3, the DNA is TGCAGTGCTAGCTCGCCAGGGGGTTTAGGGGAGCAGTACTTC. Translation gives CSASSPGGLGEQYF.

The genes are TRBV7-2 and TRBJ2-3; a possible D gene is TRBD2 (5 bases). Germline V gene lookup returns CDR1 SGHTA and CDR2 FQGNSA. The CDR3 length is 15 residues. V lost 2 bases and J lost 6, with 15 bases in between. CDR3 in amino acids: CASSLLGPGWDTQYF. CDR3 in DNA: TGTGCCAGCAGCTTATTGGGCCCGGGGTGGGATACGCAGTATTTT. The full variable domain, rest sourced from reference TRBV7-2 and TRBJ2-3, is GAGVSQSPSNKVTEKGKDVELRCDPISGHTALYWYRQSLGQGLEFLIYFQGNSAPDKSGLPSDRFSAERTGGSVSTLTIQRTQQEDSAVYLCASSLLGPGWDTQYFGPGTRLTVL.

This sequence joins TRBV5-5 and TRBJ2-3, with D perhaps TRBD2 (6 bases). Germline CDR1 and CDR2: SGHKS and YYEKEE (reference sequence). Trimming took off 2 bases at V and 0 bases at J, with 13 bases between the two ends. The CDR3 covers 16 residues. CDR3 sequence reads: CASSFLAASSTDTQYF. The CDR3, as DNA: TGTGCCAGCAGCTTCTTAGCGGCTTCTAGCACAGATACGCAGTATTTT.

This clonotype was recorded many times. This chain links TRBV4-3 with TRBJ1-2; D not certain. The CDR3 is 13 amino acids. V lost 0 bases and J 8 bases, leaving 10 bases between the germline ends. CDR1 is LGHNA and CDR2 is YSLEER in the germline V gene. The CDR3 sequence: CASSQDAGRGYTF. The DNA of the CDR3 is TGCGCCAGCAGCCAAGACGCAGGAAGAGGCTACACCTTC.

This chain links TRBV7-2 with TRBJ2-3; D is perhaps TRBD2 (6 bases). Germline V gene sequence: CDR1 SGHTA, CDR2 FQGNSA. CDR3 length equals 15 residues. Trimming shortened V by 0 bases and J by 4 bases, and 11 bases separated the two germline ends. In DNA form, the CDR3 reads TGTGCCAGCAGCTTAGCGGGAGGAGCACCAGATACGCAGTATTTT. It codes for CASSLAGGAPDTQYF.

This clonotype has a handful of counts. The chain employs TRBV29-1 and TRBJ2-5, with 9 bases fitting TRBD2. There are 14 residues in the CDR3. J gave up 1 base and V 2 bases, and 2 bases lay outside the gene matches. Germline V gene lookup returns CDR1 SQVTM and CDR2 ANQGSEA. In nucleotides, the CDR3 is TGCAGCGTTGAACTAGCGGGGATCCAAGAGACCCAGTACTTC. Translation: CSVELAGIQETQYF.

This chain uses TRBV6-1 with TRBJ1-2; D unclear. In germline, CDR1 is MNHNS, CDR2 SASEGT. V shed 6 bases and J shed 0 bases, with 14 bases lying between them. The CDR3 is 15 residues long. The CDR3 reads CASRSGRQANYGYTF. The CDR3, as DNA: TGTGCCAGCAGGTCCGGGCGGCAAGCTAACTATGGCTACACCTTC.

This clonotype came up a few times. V and J are TRBV7-8 and TRBJ1-4; the match to TRBD1 covers 10 bases. J lost 6 bases, V lost 0 bases, and 7 bases had no gene match. There are 17 residues in the CDR3. Germline values: CDR1 SGHVS, CDR2 FQNEAQ. The CDR3 nucleotides read TGTGCCAGCAGCTTAGCGCGTTGGGACAGGGGCCATGAAAAACTGTTTTTT. It codes for CASSLARWDRGHEKLFF.

The rearrangement joins TRBV7-9 to TRBJ2-7, with a possible D match to TRBD1 (6 bases). The CDR3 is 15 residues long. Germline CDR1 and CDR2: SEHNR and FQNEAQ (reference sequence). With 2 bases removed from V and 3 bases from J, the gap between germline ends came to 14 bases. CDR3 residues: CASSLNPGQIYEQYF. The CDR3 nucleotides read TGTGCCAGCAGCTTAAATCCGGGACAAATCTACGAGCAGTACTTC.

The CDR3 protein is CASSYLGEAFF. As DNA, the CDR3 is TGTGCCAGCAGTTACCTGGGGGAAGCTTTCTTT. The chain has TRBV6-2 or TRBV6-3 and TRBJ1-1; D gene unclear. There are 11 residues in the CDR3. The V gene lost 2 bases and the J gene lost 8 bases, with 6 bases spanning the gap. Germline V lookup: CDR1 MNHEY, CDR2 SVGEGT.

The genes are TRBV3-1 and TRBJ1-4, with TRBD1 matching 9 bases. V trimming: 5 bases; J trimming: 7 bases; junction bases outside the gene matches: 8. Germline V CDR1 and CDR2: LGHDT, YNNKEL (reference sequence). The CDR3 spans 15 residues. DNA for the CDR3: TGTGCCAGCAGCTCGAGTGACAGGGGGGTTGAAAAACTGTTTTTT. Protein sequence: CASSSSDRGVEKLFF.